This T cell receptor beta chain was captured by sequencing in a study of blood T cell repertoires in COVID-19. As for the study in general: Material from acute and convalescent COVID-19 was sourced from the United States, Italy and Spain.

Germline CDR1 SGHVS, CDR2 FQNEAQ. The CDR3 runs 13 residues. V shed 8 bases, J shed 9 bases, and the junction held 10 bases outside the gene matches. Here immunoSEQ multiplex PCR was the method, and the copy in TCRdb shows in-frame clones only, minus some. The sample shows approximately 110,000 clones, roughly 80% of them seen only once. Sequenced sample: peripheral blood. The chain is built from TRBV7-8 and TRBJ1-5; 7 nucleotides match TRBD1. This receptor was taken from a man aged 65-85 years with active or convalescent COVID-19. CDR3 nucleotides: TGTGCCAGCCGAAGGACAGGCGAGGGGCCCCAGCATTTT. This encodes CASRRTGEGPQHF.